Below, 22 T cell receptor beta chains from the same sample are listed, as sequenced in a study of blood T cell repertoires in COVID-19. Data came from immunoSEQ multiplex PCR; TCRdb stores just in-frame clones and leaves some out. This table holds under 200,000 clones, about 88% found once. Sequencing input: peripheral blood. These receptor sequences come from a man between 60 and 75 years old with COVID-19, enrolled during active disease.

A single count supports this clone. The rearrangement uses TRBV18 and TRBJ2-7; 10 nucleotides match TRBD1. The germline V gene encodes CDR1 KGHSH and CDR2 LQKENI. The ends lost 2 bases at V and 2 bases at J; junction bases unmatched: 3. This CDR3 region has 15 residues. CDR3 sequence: CASSPGDRGPYEQYF. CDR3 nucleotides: TGTGCCAGCTCACCAGGGGACAGGGGTCCCTACGAGCAGTACTTC.

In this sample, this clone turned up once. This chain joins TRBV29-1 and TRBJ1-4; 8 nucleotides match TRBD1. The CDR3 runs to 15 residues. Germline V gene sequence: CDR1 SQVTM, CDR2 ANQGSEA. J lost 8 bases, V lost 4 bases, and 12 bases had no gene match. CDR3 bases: TGCAGCGTTGGGGACCGAACAGGGGGACGGGAAAAACTGTTTTTT. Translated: CSVGDRTGGREKLFF.

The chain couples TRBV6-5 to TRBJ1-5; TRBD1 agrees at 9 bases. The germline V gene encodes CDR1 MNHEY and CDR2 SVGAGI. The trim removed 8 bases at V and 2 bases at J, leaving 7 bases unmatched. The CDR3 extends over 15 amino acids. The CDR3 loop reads CASWDRARGNQPQHF. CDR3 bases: TGTGCCAGCTGGGACAGGGCTAGGGGCAATCAGCCCCAGCATTTT.

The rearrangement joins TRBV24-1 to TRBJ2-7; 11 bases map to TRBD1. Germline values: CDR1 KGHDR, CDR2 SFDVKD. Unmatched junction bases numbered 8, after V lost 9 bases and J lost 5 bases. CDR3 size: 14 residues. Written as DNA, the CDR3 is TGTGCCACCCCGGGACAGGGGGGATTCGACGAGCAGTACTTC. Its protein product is CATPGQGGFDEQYF.

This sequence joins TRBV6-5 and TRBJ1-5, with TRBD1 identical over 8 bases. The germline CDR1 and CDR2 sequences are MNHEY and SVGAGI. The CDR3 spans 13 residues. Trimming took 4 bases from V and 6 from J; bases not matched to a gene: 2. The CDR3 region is CASSSGGGQPQHF. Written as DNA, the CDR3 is TGTGCCAGCAGTTCAGGGGGCGGTCAGCCCCAGCATTTT.

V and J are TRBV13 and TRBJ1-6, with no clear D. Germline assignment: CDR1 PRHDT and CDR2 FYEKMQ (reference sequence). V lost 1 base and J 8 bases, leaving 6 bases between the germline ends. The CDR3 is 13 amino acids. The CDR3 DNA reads TGTGCCAGCAGCTTAGATGGAGATTCACCCCTCCACTTT. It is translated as CASSLDGDSPLHF.

The CDR3 spells CATRHPTTYEQYF. CDR3 DNA: TGTGCAACCAGGCACCCGACAACCTACGAGCAGTACTTC. The genes are TRBV12-3 or TRBV12-4 and TRBJ2-7; D call uncertain. The CDR3 has 13 residues.

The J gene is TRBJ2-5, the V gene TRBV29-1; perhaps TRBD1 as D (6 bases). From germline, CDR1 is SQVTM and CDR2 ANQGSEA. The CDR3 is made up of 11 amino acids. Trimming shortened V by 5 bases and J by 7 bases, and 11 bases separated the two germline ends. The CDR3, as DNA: TGCAGCGTTACTTGGGGGCCGACCCAGTACTTC. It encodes CSVTWGPTQYF.

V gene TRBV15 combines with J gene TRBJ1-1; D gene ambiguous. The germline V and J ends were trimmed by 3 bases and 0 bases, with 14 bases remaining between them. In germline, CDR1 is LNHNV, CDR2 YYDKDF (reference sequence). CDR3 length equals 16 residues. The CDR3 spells CATSRSLSSMNTEAFF. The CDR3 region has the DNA TGTGCCACCAGCAGGAGTTTGAGTTCCATGAACACTGAAGCTTTCTTT.

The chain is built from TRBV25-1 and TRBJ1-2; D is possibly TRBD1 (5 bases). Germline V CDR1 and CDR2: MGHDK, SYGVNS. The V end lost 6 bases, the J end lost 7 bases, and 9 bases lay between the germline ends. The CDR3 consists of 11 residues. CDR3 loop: CASRSQGGYTF. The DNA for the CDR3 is TGTGCCAGCAGGAGCCAGGGTGGCTACACCTTC.

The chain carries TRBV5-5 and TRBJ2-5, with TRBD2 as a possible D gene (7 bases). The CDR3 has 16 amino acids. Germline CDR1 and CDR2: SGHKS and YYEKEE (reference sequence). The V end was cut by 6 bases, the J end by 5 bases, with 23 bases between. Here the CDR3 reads CASTSNGLGGGETQYF. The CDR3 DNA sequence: TGTGCCAGCACCTCAAACGGACTAGGGGGTGGGGAGACCCAGTACTTC.

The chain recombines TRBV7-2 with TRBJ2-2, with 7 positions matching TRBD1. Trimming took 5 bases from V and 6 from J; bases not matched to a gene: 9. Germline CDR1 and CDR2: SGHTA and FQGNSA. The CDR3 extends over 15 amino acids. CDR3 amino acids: CASSGTVAASGELFF. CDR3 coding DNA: TGTGCCAGCAGCGGGACAGTTGCGGCCTCCGGGGAGCTGTTTTTT. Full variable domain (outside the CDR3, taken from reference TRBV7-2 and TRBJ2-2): GAGVSQSPSNKVTEKGKDVELRCDPISGHTALYWYRQSLGQGLEFLIYFQGNSAPDKSGLPSDRFSAERTGGSVSTLTIQRTQQEDSAVYLCASSGTVAASGELFFGEGSRLTVL.

The CDR3 loop reads CSVTGVGSYTF. The CDR3 nucleotides are TGCAGCGTTACAGGGGTGGGGAGCTACACCTTC. This sequence joins TRBV29-1 and TRBJ1-2; 7 bases match TRBD1. The trim removed 5 bases at V and 9 bases at J, leaving 6 bases unmatched. Germline V gives CDR1 SQVTM, CDR2 ANQGSEA. This CDR3 is built from 11 residues.

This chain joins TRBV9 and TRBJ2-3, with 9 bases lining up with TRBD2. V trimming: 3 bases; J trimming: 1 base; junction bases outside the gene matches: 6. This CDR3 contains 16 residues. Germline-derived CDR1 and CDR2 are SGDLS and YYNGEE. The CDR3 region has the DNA TGTGCCAGCAGCGCTGTAGCGGGAGAGGGCACAGATACGCAGTATTTT. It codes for CASSAVAGEGTDTQYF. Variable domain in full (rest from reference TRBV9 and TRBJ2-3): DSGVTQTPKHLITATGQRVTLRCSPRSGDLSVYWYQQSLDQGLQFLIQYYNGEERAKGNILERFSAQQFPDLHSELNLSSLELGDSALYFCASSAVAGEGTDTQYFGPGTRLTVL.

CDR3 protein: CASSSPLGREYGYTF. CDR3 nucleotides: TGTGCCAGCAGTTCCCCCCTGGGCAGAGAGTATGGCTACACCTTC. The chain uses TRBV6-2 or TRBV6-3 and TRBJ1-2; no reliable D call. The germline CDR1 and CDR2 sequences are MNHEY and SVGEGT. The CDR3 spans 15 residues. Trimming pared 4 bases from V and 5 bases from J, leaving 17 bases between.

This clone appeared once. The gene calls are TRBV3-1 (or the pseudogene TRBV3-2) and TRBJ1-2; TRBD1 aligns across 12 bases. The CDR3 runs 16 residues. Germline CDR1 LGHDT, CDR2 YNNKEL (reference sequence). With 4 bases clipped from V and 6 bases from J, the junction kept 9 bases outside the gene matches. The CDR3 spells CASSPSGQGALHGYTF. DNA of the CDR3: TGTGCCAGCAGCCCCTCGGGACAGGGGGCGCTTCATGGCTACACCTTC.

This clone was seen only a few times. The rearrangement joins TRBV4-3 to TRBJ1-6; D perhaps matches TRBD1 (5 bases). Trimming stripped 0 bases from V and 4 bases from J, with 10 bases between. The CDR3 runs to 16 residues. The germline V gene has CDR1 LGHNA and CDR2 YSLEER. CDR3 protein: CASSQDTTAYNSPLHF. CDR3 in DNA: TGCGCCAGCAGCCAAGATACGACAGCTTATAATTCACCCCTCCACTTT.

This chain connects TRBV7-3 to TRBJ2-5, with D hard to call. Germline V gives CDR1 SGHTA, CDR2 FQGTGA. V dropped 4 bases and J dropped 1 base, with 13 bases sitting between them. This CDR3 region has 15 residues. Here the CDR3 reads CASSYAGVPQETQYF. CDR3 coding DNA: TGTGCCAGCAGCTACGCCGGAGTTCCCCAAGAGACCCAGTACTTC.

CDR3 sequence: CASSGTVVATGELFF. The DNA of the CDR3 is TGTGCCAGCAGTGGGACTGTCGTTGCCACCGGGGAGCTGTTTTTT. The V gene is TRBV2, the J gene TRBJ2-2, with a tentative D call TRBD2 (5 bases). The length of the CDR3 is 15 residues. The V gene lost 4 bases and the J gene lost 4 bases, with 13 bases spanning the gap. The germline gives CDR1 SNHLY, CDR2 FYNNEI.

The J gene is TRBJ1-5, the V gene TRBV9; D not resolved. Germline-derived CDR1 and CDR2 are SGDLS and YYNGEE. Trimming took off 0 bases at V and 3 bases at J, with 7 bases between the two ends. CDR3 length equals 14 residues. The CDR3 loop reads CASSVGVVNQPQHF. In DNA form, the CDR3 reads TGTGCCAGCAGCGTAGGAGTCGTCAATCAGCCCCAGCATTTT.

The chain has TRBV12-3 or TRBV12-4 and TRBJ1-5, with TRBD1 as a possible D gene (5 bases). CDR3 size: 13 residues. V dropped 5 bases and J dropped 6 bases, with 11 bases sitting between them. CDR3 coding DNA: TGTGCCAGCAGTCAGGGTCCGGGTCAGCCCCAGCATTTT. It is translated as CASSQGPGQPQHF.

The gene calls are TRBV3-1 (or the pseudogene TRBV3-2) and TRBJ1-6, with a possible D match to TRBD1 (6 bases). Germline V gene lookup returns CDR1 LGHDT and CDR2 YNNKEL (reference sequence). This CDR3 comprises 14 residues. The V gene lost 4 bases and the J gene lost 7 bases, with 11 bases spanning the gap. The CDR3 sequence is CASSLRDTNSPLHF. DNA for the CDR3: TGTGCCAGCAGCCTACGGGACACAAATTCACCCCTCCACTTT.